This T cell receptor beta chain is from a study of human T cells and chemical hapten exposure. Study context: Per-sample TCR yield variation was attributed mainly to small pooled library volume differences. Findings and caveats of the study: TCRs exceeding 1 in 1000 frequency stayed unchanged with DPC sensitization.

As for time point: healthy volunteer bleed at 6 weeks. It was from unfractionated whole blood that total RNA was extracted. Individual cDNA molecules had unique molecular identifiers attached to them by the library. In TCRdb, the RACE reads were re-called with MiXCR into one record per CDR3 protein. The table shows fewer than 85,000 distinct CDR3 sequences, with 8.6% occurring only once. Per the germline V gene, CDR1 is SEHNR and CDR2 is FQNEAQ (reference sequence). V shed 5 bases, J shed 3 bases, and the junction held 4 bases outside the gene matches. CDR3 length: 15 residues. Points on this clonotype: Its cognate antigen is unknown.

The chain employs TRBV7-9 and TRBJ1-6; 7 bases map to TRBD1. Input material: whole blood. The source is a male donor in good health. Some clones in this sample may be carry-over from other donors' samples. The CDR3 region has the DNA TGTGCCAGCAGCCGACAGGGAGGCTATAATTCACCCCTCCACTTT. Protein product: CASSRQGGYNSPLHF.